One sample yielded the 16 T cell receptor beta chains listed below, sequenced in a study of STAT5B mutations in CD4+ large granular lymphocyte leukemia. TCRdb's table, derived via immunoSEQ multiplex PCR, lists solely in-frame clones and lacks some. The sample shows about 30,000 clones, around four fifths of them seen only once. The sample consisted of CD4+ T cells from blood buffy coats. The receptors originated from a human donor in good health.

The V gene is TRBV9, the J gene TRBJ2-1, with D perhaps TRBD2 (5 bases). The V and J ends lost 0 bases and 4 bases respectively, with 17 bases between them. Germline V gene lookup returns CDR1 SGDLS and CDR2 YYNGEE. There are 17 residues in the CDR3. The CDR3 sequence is CASSVVPSGGSYNEQFF. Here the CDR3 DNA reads TGTGCCAGCAGCGTAGTCCCTTCCGGCGGGTCTTACAATGAGCAGTTCTTC.

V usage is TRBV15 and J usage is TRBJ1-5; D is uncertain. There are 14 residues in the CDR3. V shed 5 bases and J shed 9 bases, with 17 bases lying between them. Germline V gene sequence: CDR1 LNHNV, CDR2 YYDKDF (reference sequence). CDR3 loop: CATSGSGGRGPQHF. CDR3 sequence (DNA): TGTGCCACCAGCGGATCCGGCGGCCGTGGGCCCCAGCATTTT.

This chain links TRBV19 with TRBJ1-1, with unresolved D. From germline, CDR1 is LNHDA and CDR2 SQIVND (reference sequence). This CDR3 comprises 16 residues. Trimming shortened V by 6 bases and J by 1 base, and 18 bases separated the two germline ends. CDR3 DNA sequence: TGTGCCAGTAGGCCCGCGGAGTTACTCAAGAACACTGAAGCTTTCTTT. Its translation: CASRPAELLKNTEAFF.

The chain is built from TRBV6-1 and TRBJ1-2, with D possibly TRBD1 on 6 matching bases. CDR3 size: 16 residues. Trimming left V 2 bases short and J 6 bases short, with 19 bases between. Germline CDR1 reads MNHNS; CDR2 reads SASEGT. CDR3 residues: CASSETTGGQVDGYTF. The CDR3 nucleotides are TGTGCCAGCAGTGAAACAACGGGGGGGCAGGTCGATGGCTACACCTTC.

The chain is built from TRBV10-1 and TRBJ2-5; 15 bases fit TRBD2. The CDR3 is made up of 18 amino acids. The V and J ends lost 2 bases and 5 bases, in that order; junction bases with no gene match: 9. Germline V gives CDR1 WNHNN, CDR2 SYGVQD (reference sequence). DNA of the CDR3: TGCGCCAGCAGTGAGCCGTCCACCGGGACTAGCGGGGGGGAGACCCAGTACTTC. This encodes CASSEPSTGTSGGETQYF.

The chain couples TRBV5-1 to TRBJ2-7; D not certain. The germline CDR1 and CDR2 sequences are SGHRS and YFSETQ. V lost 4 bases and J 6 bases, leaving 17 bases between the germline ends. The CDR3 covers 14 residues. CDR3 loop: CASSPLVSIGEQYF. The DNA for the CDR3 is TGCGCCAGCAGCCCCCTGGTTTCCATCGGCGAGCAGTACTTC.

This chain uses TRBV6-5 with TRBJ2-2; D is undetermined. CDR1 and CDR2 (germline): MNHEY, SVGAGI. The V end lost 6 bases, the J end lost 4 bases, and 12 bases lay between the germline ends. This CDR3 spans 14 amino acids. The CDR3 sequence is CASRPGSATGELFF. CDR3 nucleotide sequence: TGTGCCAGCAGGCCCGGGTCGGCCACCGGGGAGCTGTTTTTT.

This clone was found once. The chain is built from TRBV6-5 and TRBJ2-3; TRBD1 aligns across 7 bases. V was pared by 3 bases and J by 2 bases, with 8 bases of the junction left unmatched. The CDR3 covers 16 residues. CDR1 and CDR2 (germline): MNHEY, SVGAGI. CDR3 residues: CASSYGRDRYTDTQYF. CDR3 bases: TGTGCCAGCAGTTATGGCCGGGACAGATACACAGATACGCAGTATTTT.

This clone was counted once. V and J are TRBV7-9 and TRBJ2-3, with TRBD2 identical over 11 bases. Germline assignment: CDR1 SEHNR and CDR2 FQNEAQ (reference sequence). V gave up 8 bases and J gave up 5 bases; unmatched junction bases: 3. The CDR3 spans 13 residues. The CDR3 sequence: CASRLAGGDTQYF. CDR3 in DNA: TGTGCCAGCCGCCTAGCGGGGGGAGATACGCAGTATTTT.

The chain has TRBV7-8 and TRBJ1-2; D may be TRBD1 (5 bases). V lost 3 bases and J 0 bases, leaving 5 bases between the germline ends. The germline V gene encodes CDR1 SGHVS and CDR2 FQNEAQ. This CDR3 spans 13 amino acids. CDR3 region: CASSLTANYGYTF. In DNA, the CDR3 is TGTGCCAGCAGCTTGACAGCTAACTATGGCTACACCTTC. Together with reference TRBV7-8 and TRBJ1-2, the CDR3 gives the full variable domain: GAGVSQSPRYKVAKRGQDVALRCDPISGHVSLFWYQQALGQGPEFLTYFQNEAQLDKSGLPSDRFFAERPEGSVSTLKIQRTQQEDSAVYLCASSLTANYGYTFGSGTRLTVV.

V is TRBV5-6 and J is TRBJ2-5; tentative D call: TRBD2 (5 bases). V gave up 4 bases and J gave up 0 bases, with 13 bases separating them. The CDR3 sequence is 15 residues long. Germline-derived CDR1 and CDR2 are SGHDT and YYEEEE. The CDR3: CASSAASGYQETQYF. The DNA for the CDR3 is TGTGCCAGCAGCGCGGCCTCGGGGTACCAAGAGACCCAGTACTTC. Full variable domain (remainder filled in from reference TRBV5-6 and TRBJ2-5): DAGVTQSPTHLIKTRGQQVTLRCSPKSGHDTVSWYQQALGQGPQFIFQYYEEEERQRGNFPDRFSGHQFPNYSSELNVNALLLGDSALYLCASSAASGYQETQYFGPGTRLLVL.

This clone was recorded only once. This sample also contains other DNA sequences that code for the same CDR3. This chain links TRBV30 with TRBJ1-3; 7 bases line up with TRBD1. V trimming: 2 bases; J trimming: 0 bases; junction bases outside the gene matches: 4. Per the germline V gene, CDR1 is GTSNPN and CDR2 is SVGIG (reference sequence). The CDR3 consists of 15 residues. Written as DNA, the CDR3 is TGTGCCTGGAGTCGGGACAGCGGCTCTGGAAACACCATATATTTT. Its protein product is CAWSRDSGSGNTIYF.

The CDR3 is CASSPTGVEQFF. As DNA, the CDR3 is TGTGCCAGCAGCCCTACGGGGGTTGAGCAGTTCTTC. The chain employs TRBV7-9 and TRBJ2-1, with D maybe TRBD2 (6 bases). This CDR3 comprises 12 residues. From germline, CDR1 is SEHNR and CDR2 FQNEAQ (reference sequence). With 5 bases removed from V and 9 bases from J, the gap between germline ends came to 11 bases.

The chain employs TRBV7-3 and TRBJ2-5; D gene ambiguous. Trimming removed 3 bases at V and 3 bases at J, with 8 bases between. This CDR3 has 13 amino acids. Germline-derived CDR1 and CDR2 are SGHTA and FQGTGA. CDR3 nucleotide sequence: TGTGCCAGCAGCTTCAGGCTTAAAGAGACCCAGTACTTC. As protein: CASSFRLKETQYF.

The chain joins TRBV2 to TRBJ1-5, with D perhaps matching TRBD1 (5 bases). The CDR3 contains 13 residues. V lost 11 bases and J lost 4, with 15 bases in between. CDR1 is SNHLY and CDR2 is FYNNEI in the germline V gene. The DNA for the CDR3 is TGTGCCGGCCGGACTGGGGGGAATCAGCCCCAGCATTTT. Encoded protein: CAGRTGGNQPQHF.

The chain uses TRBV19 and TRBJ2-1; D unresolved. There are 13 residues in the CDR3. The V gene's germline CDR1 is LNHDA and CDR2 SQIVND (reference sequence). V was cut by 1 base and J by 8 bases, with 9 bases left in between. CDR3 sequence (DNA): TGTGCCAGTAGTATAGGGGCGTTTGATGAGCAGTTCTTC. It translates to CASSIGAFDEQFF.